This T cell receptor beta chain is drawn from a study of siplizumab effects on memory and regulatory T cells. The germline V gene encodes CDR1 SGHRS and CDR2 YFSETQ. This CDR3 has 14 amino acids. V lost 2 bases to trimming and J lost 2 bases, with 9 bases between them. This table comes from immunoSEQ multiplex PCR, and its TCRdb copy is limited to in-frame clones, with some not included. The sample shows about 120,000 clones, roughly 94% of them seen only once. For this clone: Antigen: not known.

Regarding the study as a whole: Unstimulated subsets captured only a minor fraction of alloreactive clones. Reactions containing siplizumab showed mappable alloreactive CD4+ clones averaging approximately 66% Treg-derived, versus under 30% in controls. Proliferating siplizumab-culture Treg suppressive function went unconfirmed. Siplizumab brought about a significant reduction in alloreactive sequences traceable to unstimulated CD4+ memory cells.

V and J are TRBV5-1 and TRBJ2-3; perhaps TRBD1 as D (6 bases). Sequencing was carried out using non-Treg CD4+ T cells sorted from blood. This receptor was identified in a human donor in good health. The CDR3 protein is CASSLKGDTDTQYF. The CDR3 region has the DNA TGCGCCAGCAGCTTAAAGGGGGACACAGATACGCAGTATTTT.